This TCR beta chain was retrieved from a study of response to subunit inactivated influenza vaccine. CDR1 is DFQATT, CDR2 SNEGSKA, per germline (reference sequence). V trimming: 6 bases; J trimming: 3 bases; junction bases outside the gene matches: 1. There are 11 residues in the CDR3. TCRdb reanalysed the RT-PCR reads using MiXCR and keeps one entry per CDR3 protein. The sample shows hundreds of thousands of distinct CDR3 sequences, about 7.6% of them seen only once. The chain is built from TRBV20-1 and TRBJ1-2; TRBD1 matches 7 bases. The origin of this receptor is a man aged 45 to 70 who received an inactivated influenza vaccine. Source: PBMCs from blood, taken less than 30 months after vaccination. The CDR3 loop is CSAGTDYGYTF. CDR3 coding DNA: TGCAGTGCAGGGACAGACTATGGCTACACCTTC.